Listed here are 5 T cell receptor beta chains from one sample, sequenced in a study of shared clonotypes between healthy human individuals. Assay used: immunoSEQ multiplex PCR; TCRdb lists only in-frame clones, some missing. The sample holds over a million clones, 70% to 80% seen once. Sequencing was carried out using memory CD4+ T cells sorted from blood. Subset defined: CD45RA-negative fraction. These TCRs come from a man aged 18 to 30 in good health.

The rearrangement uses TRBV18 and TRBJ2-5; possibly TRBD2 for D (6 bases). The length of the CDR3 is 15 residues. V was clipped by 1 base and J by 3 bases, with 12 bases between them. Germline-derived CDR1 and CDR2 are KGHSH and LQKENI. CDR3 protein: CASSPRGIAEETQYF. Here the CDR3 DNA reads TGTGCCAGCTCACCACGGGGGATAGCGGAAGAGACCCAGTACTTC.

The chain carries TRBV27 and TRBJ2-7; D call uncertain. V dropped 4 bases and J dropped 2 bases, with 9 bases sitting between them. The CDR3 extends over 13 amino acids. The germline CDR1 and CDR2 sequences are MNHEY and SMNVEV (reference sequence). The DNA of the CDR3 is TGTGCCAGCAGTTCCGGAATCACCTACGAGCAGTACTTC. This encodes CASSSGITYEQYF.

Of note for this clone: Other nucleotide sequences from this sample produce the same CDR3. V is TRBV6-6 and J is TRBJ2-1; D unresolved. The ends were cut back, 3 bases at V and 0 bases at J, with 9 bases in the middle. Germline values: CDR1 MNHNY, CDR2 SVGAGI (reference sequence). The CDR3 extends over 15 amino acids. The CDR3 loop reads CASSYRPASYNEQFF. The CDR3 DNA reads as TGTGCCAGCAGTTATCGCCCTGCCTCCTACAATGAGCAGTTCTTC.

This clone appeared a few times. The V gene is TRBV5-1, the J gene TRBJ1-2; possible D gene TRBD1, 5 bases. CDR3 length equals 14 residues. The germline gives CDR1 SGHRS, CDR2 YFSETQ. Trimming left V 4 bases short and J 6 bases short, with 16 bases between. The CDR3 reads CASSLATVSHGYTF. As DNA, the CDR3 is TGCGCCAGCAGCCTCGCGACAGTTAGCCATGGCTACACCTTC.

The chain joins TRBV7-9 to TRBJ1-2, with TRBD1 identical over 7 bases. The CDR3 contains 17 residues. CDR1 and CDR2 (germline): SEHNR, FQNEAQ (reference sequence). V shed 5 bases and J 1 base; nucleotides not matched to a gene: 13. The CDR3 region is CASSTWTGTYFNYGYTF. The CDR3 nucleotides are TGTGCCAGCAGCACCTGGACAGGAACCTATTTTAACTATGGCTACACCTTC.